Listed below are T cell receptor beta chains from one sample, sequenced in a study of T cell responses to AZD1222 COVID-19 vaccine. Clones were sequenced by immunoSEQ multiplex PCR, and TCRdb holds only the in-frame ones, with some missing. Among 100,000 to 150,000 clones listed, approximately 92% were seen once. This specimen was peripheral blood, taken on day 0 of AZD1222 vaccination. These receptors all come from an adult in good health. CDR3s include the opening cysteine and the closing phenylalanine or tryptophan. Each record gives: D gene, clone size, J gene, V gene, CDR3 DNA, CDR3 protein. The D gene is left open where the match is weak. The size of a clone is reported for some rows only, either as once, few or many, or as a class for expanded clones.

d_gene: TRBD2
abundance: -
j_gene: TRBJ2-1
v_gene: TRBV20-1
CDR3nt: TGCAGTGCTAGGCCGGGAGCGGGAGGTTTCTTC
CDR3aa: CSARPGAGGFF

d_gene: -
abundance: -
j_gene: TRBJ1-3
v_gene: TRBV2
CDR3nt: TGTGCCAGCAGTGACATTGAAACTGGAAACACCATATATTTT
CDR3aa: CASSDIETGNTIYF

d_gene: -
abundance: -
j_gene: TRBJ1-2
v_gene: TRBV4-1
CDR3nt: TGCGCCAGCAGCCAAGATGATTGGACAGCGGGATATGGCTACACCTTC
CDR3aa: CASSQDDWTAGYGYTF

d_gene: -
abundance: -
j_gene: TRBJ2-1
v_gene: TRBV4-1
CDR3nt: TGCGCCAGCAGCCAAGCAGGAGATGAGCAGTTCTTC
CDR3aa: CASSQAGDEQFF

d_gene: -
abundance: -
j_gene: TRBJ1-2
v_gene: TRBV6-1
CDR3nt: TGTGCCAGCAGTGATACCCCACCGGAGAGTGATGGCTACACCTTC
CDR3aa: CASSDTPPESDGYTF

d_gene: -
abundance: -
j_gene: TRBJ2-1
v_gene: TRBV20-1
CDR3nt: TGCAGTGCTAGCCAGGGTAATGAGCAGTTCTTC
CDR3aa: CSASQGNEQFF

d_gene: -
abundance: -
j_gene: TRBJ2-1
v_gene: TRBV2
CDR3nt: TGTGCCAGCAGTGAAGAGGTAGGTGTCAGCTACAATGAGCAGTTCTTC
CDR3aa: CASSEEVGVSYNEQFF

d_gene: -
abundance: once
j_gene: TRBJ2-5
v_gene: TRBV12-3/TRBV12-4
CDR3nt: TGTGCCAGCAAACAGTCGGGGACCCAGTACTTC
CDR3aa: CASKQSGTQYF

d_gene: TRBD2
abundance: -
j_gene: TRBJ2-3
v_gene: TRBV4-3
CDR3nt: TGCGCCAGCAGCCAACAACGGGGGGGCACAGATACGCAGTATTTT
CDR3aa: CASSQQRGGTDTQYF

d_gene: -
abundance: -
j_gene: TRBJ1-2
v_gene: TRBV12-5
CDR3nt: TGTGCTAGTGGAGTCTGGGGCCACTATGGCTACACCTTC
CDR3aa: CASGVWGHYGYTF

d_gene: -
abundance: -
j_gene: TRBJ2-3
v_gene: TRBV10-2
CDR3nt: TGCGCCAGCAGTGACTTAGGTTCTGGAGATACGCAGTATTTT
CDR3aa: CASSDLGSGDTQYF

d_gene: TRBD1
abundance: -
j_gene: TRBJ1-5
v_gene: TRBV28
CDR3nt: TGTGCCAGCAGTGGGGTGAATCGGGACAGGGAGAATCAGCCCCAGCATTTT
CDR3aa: CASSGVNRDRENQPQHF

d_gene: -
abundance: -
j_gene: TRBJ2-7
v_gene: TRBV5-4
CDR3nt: TGTGCCAGCAGCCCCGGGGGCTACGAGCAGTACTTC
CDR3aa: CASSPGGYEQYF

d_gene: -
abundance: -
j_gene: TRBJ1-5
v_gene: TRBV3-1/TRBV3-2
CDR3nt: TGTGCCAGCAGCCAAGCAAACAAACATCAGCCCCAGCATTTT
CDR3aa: CASSQANKHQPQHF